The present T cell receptor beta chain was sequenced within a study of T cell responses to AZD1222 COVID-19 vaccine. J lost 5 bases, V lost 4 bases, and 6 bases had no gene match. In germline, CDR1 is SGHDT, CDR2 YYEEEE. The length of the CDR3 is 16 residues. Here immunoSEQ multiplex PCR was the method, and the copy in TCRdb shows in-frame clones only, minus some. The sample has about 190,000 clones, just over 90% seen once. The source material was peripheral blood, sampled on day 0 of AZD1222 vaccination. The receptor was isolated from an adult in good health. The rearrangement links TRBV5-6 to TRBJ2-3; 14 positions match TRBD2. CDR3 amino acids: CASSQRTSGGLDTQYF. The CDR3 DNA sequence: TGTGCCAGCAGCCAGCGGACTAGCGGGGGGTTAGATACGCAGTATTTT.